The 24 T cell receptor beta chains below come from one sample, sequenced in a study of T cell repertoires in cytomegalovirus infection. TCRdb fed the reads into MiXCR, producing one record per CDR3 protein. The data hold around 100,000 distinct CDR3 sequences, with roughly 39% observed a single time. The antigens of these receptors remain unknown. The source was CD8+ T cells from cultured PBMCs, collected from culture after CMV antigen stimulation. The receptors were sampled from a human donor in good health (CMV status not recorded). Some clones in this sample may be carry-over from other donors' samples.

A few counts support this clonotype. The chain carries TRBV7-9 and TRBJ2-1; D is perhaps TRBD1 (6 bases). Germline V gene data show CDR1 as SEHNR and CDR2 as FQNEAQ (reference sequence). This CDR3 comprises 18 residues. V was pared by 4 bases and J by 7 bases, with 26 bases between. The CDR3 DNA reads as TGTGCCAGCAGCTACGGACGACTGGGGACATCTGGGGGTAATGAGCAGTTCTTC. It is translated as CASSYGRLGTSGGNEQFF.

This clonotype occurred many times. The chain joins TRBV27 to TRBJ1-1, with 7 bases lining up with TRBD1. Germline CDR1 and CDR2: MNHEY and SMNVEV (reference sequence). V lost 4 bases, J lost 1 base, and 0 bases stayed unmatched. This CDR3 contains 13 residues. The CDR3 loop reads CASSWTGNTEAFF. Here the CDR3 DNA reads TGTGCCAGCAGTTGGACAGGGAACACTGAAGCTTTCTTT.

This rearrangement joins TRBV7-8 to TRBJ2-7; D is uncertain. Germline-derived CDR1 and CDR2 are SGHVS and FQNEAQ. The CDR3 is 15 residues long. V lost 5 bases to trimming and J lost 4 bases, with 18 bases between them. Here the CDR3 DNA reads TGTGCCAGCAGCCCCGGGTTTCTTTGGGAATACGAGCAGTACTTC. This encodes CASSPGFLWEYEQYF.

The chain joins TRBV7-6 to TRBJ1-4; no definite D call. The CDR3 is 15 residues long. Germline V gives CDR1 SGHVS, CDR2 FNYEAQ. Trimming left V 1 base short and J 8 bases short, with 14 bases between. The CDR3 coding sequence is TGTGCCAGCAGCTTAGGGGCAGCGGGGTGGGAAAAACTGTTTTTT. Amino acid sequence: CASSLGAAGWEKLFF.

This chain joins TRBV9 and TRBJ2-7; D is unclear. CDR3 size: 17 residues. CDR1 and CDR2 (germline): SGDLS, YYNGEE. The V and J ends lost 4 bases and 4 bases respectively, with 24 bases between them. The DNA for the CDR3 is TGTGCCAGCAGCACCTCACCGGGTCGTATCGCAAAGTACGAGCAGTACTTC. Translation: CASSTSPGRIAKYEQYF.

The rearrangement links TRBV7-9 to TRBJ2-4; D remains ambiguous. CDR3 length equals 11 residues. CDR1 is SEHNR and CDR2 is FQNEAQ in the germline V gene (reference sequence). V was shortened by 8 bases and J by 8 bases, with 10 bases between the two germline ends. CDR3 loop: CASRLGHIQYF. CDR3 nucleotides: TGTGCCAGCCGCCTAGGCCACATTCAGTACTTC.

J is TRBJ1-1 and V is TRBV7-9; tentative D call: TRBD1 (5 bases). The length of the CDR3 is 15 residues. The germline gives CDR1 SEHNR, CDR2 FQNEAQ (reference sequence). V dropped 1 base and J dropped 5 bases, with 14 bases sitting between them. For the CDR3, the DNA is TGTGCCAGCAGCTTAGTTGTGGGGGAGACGACTGAAGCTTTCTTT. Its translation: CASSLVVGETTEAFF.

V gene TRBV6-5 combines with J gene TRBJ2-2; either TRBD1 or TRBD2 may fit D (6 bases each). The CDR3 contains 17 residues. V was pared by 2 bases and J by 0 bases, with 13 bases between. Germline-derived CDR1 and CDR2 are MNHEY and SVGAGI. The CDR3 nucleotides read TGTGCCAGCAGTTACACCTGGGGGGCCGCGAACACCGGGGAGCTGTTTTTT. Translation gives CASSYTWGAANTGELFF.

This clonotype was detected ten times or more. The rearrangement links TRBV5-1 to TRBJ1-4, with D maybe TRBD1 (5 bases). CDR3 length: 14 amino acids. V was cut by 3 bases and J by 5 bases, with 11 bases left in between. Germline lookup yields CDR1 SGHRS and CDR2 YFSETQ. The CDR3 DNA is TGCGCCAGCAGCTGGGACGGAGGAAATGAAAAACTGTTTTTT. Its protein product is CASSWDGGNEKLFF.

The rearrangement links TRBV3-1 to TRBJ2-7; maybe TRBD1 (6 bases). This CDR3 is built from 14 residues. Germline V CDR1 and CDR2: LGHDT, YNNKEL (reference sequence). V was shortened by 5 bases and J by 8 bases, with 19 bases between the two germline ends. The CDR3 nucleotides are TGTGCCAGCAGCGGAACAACTACAGGGTCCAAGCAGTACTTC. Its protein product is CASSGTTTGSKQYF.

This clonotype was observed at least ten times. CDR3: CASRPAAGASPEAFF. The DNA for the CDR3 is TGCGCCAGCAGACCAGCCGCGGGGGCTAGCCCTGAAGCTTTCTTT. V is TRBV5-1 and J is TRBJ1-1, with a weak D call TRBD1 (6 bases). The germline CDR1 and CDR2 sequences are SGHRS and YFSETQ. V lost 5 bases, J lost 6 bases, and 20 bases lay in between. The CDR3 totals 15 residues.

The chain combines TRBV7-6 with TRBJ1-2; no definite D call. V gave up 2 bases and J gave up 4 bases, with 11 bases separating them. This CDR3 is 14 amino acids long. Per germline, CDR1 SGHVS and CDR2 FNYEAQ. The CDR3 is CASSLSQEGYGYTF. CDR3 in DNA: TGTGCCAGCAGCTTAAGCCAGGAGGGCTATGGCTACACCTTC. The whole variable domain, filled in from reference TRBV7-6 and TRBJ1-2, reads GAGVSQSPRYKVTKRGQDVALRCDPISGHVSLYWYRQALGQGPEFLTYFNYEAQQDKSGLPNDRFSAERPEGSISTLTIQRTEQRDSAMYRCASSLSQEGYGYTFGSGTRLTVV.

This clonotype was counted between two and nine times. The chain couples TRBV20-1 to TRBJ2-7; D may be TRBD1 (6 bases). This CDR3 has 12 residues. The germline V gene encodes CDR1 DFQATT and CDR2 SNEGSKA (reference sequence). Trimming shortened V by 3 bases and J by 2 bases, and 8 bases separated the two germline ends. CDR3 sequence: CSASAGAYEQYF. The CDR3 nucleotides are TGCAGTGCTAGTGCAGGGGCCTACGAGCAGTACTTC.

The V gene is TRBV6-4, the J gene TRBJ2-3; D might be TRBD1 (5 bases). Per germline, CDR1 MRHNA and CDR2 SNTAGT. CDR3 length: 15 residues. Trimming left V 0 bases short and J 0 bases short, with 7 bases between. CDR3 sequence: CASSDSPGSTDTQYF. In nucleotides, the CDR3 is TGTGCCAGCAGTGACTCGCCAGGGAGCACAGATACGCAGTATTTT.

This clonotype was counted many times. The V call is TRBV18, the J call TRBJ2-5; no definite D call. The germline gives CDR1 KGHSH, CDR2 LQKENI. V lost 3 bases and J lost 3, with 5 bases in between. This CDR3 has 12 residues. The CDR3 here is CASSPTEETQYF. CDR3 DNA: TGTGCCAGCTCACCTACAGAAGAGACCCAGTACTTC.

The rearrangement joins TRBV4-1 to TRBJ2-5, with D hard to call. The CDR3 extends over 12 amino acids. CDR1 MGHRA and CDR2 YSYEKL come from the germline V gene. V was trimmed by 1 base and J by 1 base, leaving 1 base between them. Here the CDR3 reads CASSQAQETQYF. The CDR3 coding sequence is TGCGCCAGCAGCCAAGCCCAAGAGACCCAGTACTTC.

This sequence joins TRBV20-1 and TRBJ2-1; D may be TRBD2 (5 bases). Per germline, CDR1 DFQATT and CDR2 SNEGSKA (reference sequence). The V and J ends lost 4 bases and 5 bases respectively, with 15 bases between them. The CDR3 runs 14 residues. The CDR3 loop reads CSAIGLALNNEQFF. CDR3 sequence (DNA): TGCAGTGCTATCGGCCTAGCCTTAAACAATGAGCAGTTCTTC.

A single count supports this clonotype. The chain is built from TRBV12-3 or TRBV12-4 and TRBJ2-1; a possible D gene is TRBD1 (6 bases). Deletions cut 6 bases from V and 4 bases from J, with 10 bases between. The CDR3 is made up of 13 amino acids. CDR3 nucleotide sequence: TGTGCCAGCAGGCCAGGGGAATACAATGAGCAGTTCTTC. The encoded protein is CASRPGEYNEQFF.

The chain recombines TRBV5-1 with TRBJ1-3; 7 bases are shared with TRBD1. The J segment lost 2 bases and the V segment lost 3 bases, leaving 5 bases of the junction unmatched. Per the germline V gene, CDR1 is SGHRS and CDR2 is YFSETQ. The CDR3 loop spans 15 amino acids. The CDR3 loop reads CASSSTGEAGNTIYF. As DNA, the CDR3 is TGCGCCAGCAGCTCCACAGGGGAGGCTGGAAACACCATATATTTT.

The sample holds one count of this clonotype. This rearrangement joins TRBV28 to TRBJ2-3; TRBD2 matches 8 bases. CDR3 length equals 17 residues. Germline V lookup: CDR1 MDHEN, CDR2 SYDVKM. J was trimmed by 0 bases and V by 5 bases; bases with no gene match: 10. CDR3 sequence: CASSTPRGAPSTDTQYF. CDR3 in DNA: TGTGCCAGCAGTACCCCGCGGGGGGCCCCTAGCACAGATACGCAGTATTTT.

This clonotype was counted between two and nine times. This rearrangement joins TRBV6-6 to TRBJ2-7; TRBD2 is a possible D gene (6 bases). The V gene lost 4 bases and the J gene lost 4 bases, with 11 bases spanning the gap. CDR1 is MNHNY and CDR2 is SVGAGI in the germline V gene (reference sequence). The CDR3 is 13 residues long. The CDR3 DNA reads TGTGCCAGCAGTTTGGGACTGGTTTACGAGCAGTACTTC. Its translation: CASSLGLVYEQYF.

This clonotype was detected only a few times. The chain joins TRBV12-3 or TRBV12-4 to TRBJ2-1; 7 nucleotides agree with TRBD1. V gave up 6 bases and J gave up 9 bases; unmatched junction bases: 11. This CDR3 region has 14 residues. DNA of the CDR3: TGTGCCAGCAGCGCCGGGACAGTGGCAGGTGAGCAGTTCTTC. It encodes CASSAGTVAGEQFF.

In this sample, this clonotype turned up many times. This chain joins TRBV7-2 and TRBJ1-1; D gene ambiguous. The V and J ends lost 1 base and 1 base respectively, with 10 bases between them. CDR1 is SGHTA, CDR2 FQGNSA, per germline. There are 15 residues in the CDR3. Here the CDR3 DNA reads TGTGCCAGCAGCTTAGGAGGCGGGAGGAACACTGAAGCTTTCTTT. Protein: CASSLGGGRNTEAFF. Drawing the rest from reference TRBV7-2 and TRBJ1-1, the complete variable domain is GAGVSQSPSNKVTEKGKDVELRCDPISGHTALYWYRQSLGQGLEFLIYFQGNSAPDKSGLPSDRFSAERTGGSVSTLTIQRTQQEDSAVYLCASSLGGGRNTEAFFGQGTRLTVV.

The chain couples TRBV5-4 to TRBJ2-7, with TRBD1 as a possible D gene (6 bases). Germline CDR1 is SGHNT and CDR2 is YYREEE (reference sequence). CDR3 length: 16 residues. V was pared by 7 bases and J by 5 bases, with 25 bases between. CDR3 residues: CASARGPGTPPDEQYF. The CDR3 region has the DNA TGTGCCAGCGCGAGGGGACCCGGGACACCACCTGACGAGCAGTACTTC. The full variable domain, its missing parts supplied by reference TRBV5-4 and TRBJ2-7, is ETGVTQSPTHLIKTRGQQVTLRCSSQSGHNTVSWYQQALGQGPQFIFQYYREEENGRGNFPPRFSGLQFPNYSSELNVNALELDDSALYLCASARGPGTPPDEQYFGPGTRLTVT.